This paragraph reports one T cell receptor (beta chain). These data originate in a study of cytotoxic CD8 clonotypes in ibrutinib-treated CLL. The CDR3 totals 13 residues. The V end lost 0 bases, the J end lost 5 bases, and 6 bases lay between the germline ends. In germline, CDR1 is SGHNT, CDR2 YYREEE (reference sequence). Produced via immunoSEQ multiplex PCR; TCRdb's table is partial and in-frame only. This sample has 140,000 or so clones, with about 80% found just once. V usage is TRBV5-4 and J usage is TRBJ1-5; D is ambiguous. The TCR sequence derives from a human donor with chronic lymphocytic leukemia. Sample: PBMCs, taken after 12 months of ibrutinib treatment. The CDR3 DNA reads as TGTGCCAGCAGCTTGGACTCGGATCAGCCCCAGCATTTT. Amino acid sequence: CASSLDSDQPQHF.